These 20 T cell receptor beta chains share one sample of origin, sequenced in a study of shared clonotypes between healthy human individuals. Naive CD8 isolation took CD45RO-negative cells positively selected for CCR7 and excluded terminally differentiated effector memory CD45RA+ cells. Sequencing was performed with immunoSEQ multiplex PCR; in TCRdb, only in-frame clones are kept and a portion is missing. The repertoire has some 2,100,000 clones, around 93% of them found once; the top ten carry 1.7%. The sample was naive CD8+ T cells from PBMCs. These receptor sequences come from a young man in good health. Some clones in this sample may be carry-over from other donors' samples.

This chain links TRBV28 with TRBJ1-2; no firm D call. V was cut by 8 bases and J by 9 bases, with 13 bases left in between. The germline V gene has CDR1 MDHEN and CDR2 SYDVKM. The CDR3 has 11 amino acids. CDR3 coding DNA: TGTGCCAGCCGGTCCTTCCAGAGCTACACCTTC. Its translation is CASRSFQSYTF.

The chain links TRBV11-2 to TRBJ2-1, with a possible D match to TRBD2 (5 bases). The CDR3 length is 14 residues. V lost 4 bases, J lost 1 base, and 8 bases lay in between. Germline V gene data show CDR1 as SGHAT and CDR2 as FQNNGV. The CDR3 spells CASSSAESYNEQFF. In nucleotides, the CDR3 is TGTGCCAGCAGCTCAGCGGAGTCCTACAATGAGCAGTTCTTC.

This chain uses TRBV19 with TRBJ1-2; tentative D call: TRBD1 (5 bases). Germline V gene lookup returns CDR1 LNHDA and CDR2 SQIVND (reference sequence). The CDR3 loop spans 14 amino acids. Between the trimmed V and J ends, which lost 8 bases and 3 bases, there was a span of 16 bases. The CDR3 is CASWGTENYYGYTF. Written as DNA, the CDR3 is TGTGCCAGTTGGGGGACGGAGAATTACTATGGCTACACCTTC.

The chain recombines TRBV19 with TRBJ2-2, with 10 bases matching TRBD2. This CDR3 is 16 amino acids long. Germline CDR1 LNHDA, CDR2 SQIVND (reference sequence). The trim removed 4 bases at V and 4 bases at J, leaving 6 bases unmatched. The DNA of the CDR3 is TGTGCCAGTAGTAGCCTAGCGGGAGTACCCACCGGGGAGCTGTTTTTT. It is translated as CASSSLAGVPTGELFF.

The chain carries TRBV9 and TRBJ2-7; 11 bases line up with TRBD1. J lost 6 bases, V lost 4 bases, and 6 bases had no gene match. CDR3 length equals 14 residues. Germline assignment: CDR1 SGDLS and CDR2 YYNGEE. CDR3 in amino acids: CASSLKGQGGEQYF. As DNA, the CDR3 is TGTGCCAGCAGCTTAAAGGGACAGGGGGGCGAGCAGTACTTC.

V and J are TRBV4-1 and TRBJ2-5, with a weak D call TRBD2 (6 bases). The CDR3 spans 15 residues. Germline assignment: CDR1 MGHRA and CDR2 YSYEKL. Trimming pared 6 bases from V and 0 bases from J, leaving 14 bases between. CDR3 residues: CASSSREWDQETQYF. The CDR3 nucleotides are TGCGCCAGCAGTTCCCGGGAGTGGGACCAAGAGACCCAGTACTTC.

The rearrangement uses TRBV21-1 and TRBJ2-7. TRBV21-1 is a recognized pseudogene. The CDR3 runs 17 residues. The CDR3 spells CASSSPKGTTFGAEQYF. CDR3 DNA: TGTGCCAGCAGTTCCCCGAAGGGCACCACGTTCGGGGCCGAGCAGTACTTC.

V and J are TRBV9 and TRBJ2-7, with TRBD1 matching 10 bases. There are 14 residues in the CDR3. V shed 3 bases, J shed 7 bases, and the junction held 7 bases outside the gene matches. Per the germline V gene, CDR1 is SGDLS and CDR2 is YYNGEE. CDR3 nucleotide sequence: TGTGCCAGCAGCGCCGGGACAGGGGTGTTAGAGCAGTACTTC. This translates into CASSAGTGVLEQYF. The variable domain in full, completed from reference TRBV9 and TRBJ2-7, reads DSGVTQTPKHLITATGQRVTLRCSPRSGDLSVYWYQQSLDQGLQFLIQYYNGEERAKGNILERFSAQQFPDLHSELNLSSLELGDSALYFCASSAGTGVLEQYFGPGTRLTVT.

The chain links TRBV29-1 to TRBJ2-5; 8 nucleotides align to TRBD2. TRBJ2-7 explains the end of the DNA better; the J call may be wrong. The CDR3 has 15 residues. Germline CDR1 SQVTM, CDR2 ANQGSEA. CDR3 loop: CSVESGGSAAYEQYF. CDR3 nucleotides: TGCAGCGTTGAATCGGGGGGGAGTGCCGCCTACGAGCAGTACTTC.

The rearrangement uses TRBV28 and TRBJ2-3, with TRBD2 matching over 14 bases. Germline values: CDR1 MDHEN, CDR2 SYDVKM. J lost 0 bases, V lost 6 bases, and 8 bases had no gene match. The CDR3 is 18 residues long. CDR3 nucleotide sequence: TGTGCCAGCAGCCTGACGCGGACTAGCGGGAGGAGCACAGATACGCAGTATTTT. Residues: CASSLTRTSGRSTDTQYF. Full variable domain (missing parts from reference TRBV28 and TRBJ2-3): DVKVTQSSRYLVKRTGEKVFLECVQDMDHENMFWYRQDPGLGLRLIYFSYDVKMKEKGDIPEGYSVSREKKERFSLILESASTNQTSMYLCASSLTRTSGRSTDTQYFGPGTRLTVL.

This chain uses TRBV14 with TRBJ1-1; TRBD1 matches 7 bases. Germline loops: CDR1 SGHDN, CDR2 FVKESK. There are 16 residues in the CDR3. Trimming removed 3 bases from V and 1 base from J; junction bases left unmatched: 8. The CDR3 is CASSHIRTGENTEAFF. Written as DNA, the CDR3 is TGTGCCAGCAGCCATATCAGGACAGGTGAGAACACTGAAGCTTTCTTT.

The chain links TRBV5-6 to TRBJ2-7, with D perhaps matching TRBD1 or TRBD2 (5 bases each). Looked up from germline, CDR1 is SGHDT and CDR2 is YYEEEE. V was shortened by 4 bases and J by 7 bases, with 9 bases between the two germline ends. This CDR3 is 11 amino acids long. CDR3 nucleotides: TGTGCCAGCAGCGGGGGTTTAGAGCAGTACTTC. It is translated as CASSGGLEQYF.

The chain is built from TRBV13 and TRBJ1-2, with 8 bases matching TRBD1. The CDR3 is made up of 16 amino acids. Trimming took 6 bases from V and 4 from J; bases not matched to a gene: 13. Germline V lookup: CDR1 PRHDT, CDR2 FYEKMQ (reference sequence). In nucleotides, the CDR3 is TGTGCCAGCAGTGACCAGGGGGCGCGTATTTCCTATGGCTACACCTTC. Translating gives CASSDQGARISYGYTF.

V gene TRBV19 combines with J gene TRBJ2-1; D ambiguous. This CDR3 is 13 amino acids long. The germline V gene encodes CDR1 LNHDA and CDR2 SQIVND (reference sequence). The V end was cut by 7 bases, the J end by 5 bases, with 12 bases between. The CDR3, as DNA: TGTGCCAGTATAGGCCCTCGGCACAATGAGCAGTTCTTC. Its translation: CASIGPRHNEQFF.

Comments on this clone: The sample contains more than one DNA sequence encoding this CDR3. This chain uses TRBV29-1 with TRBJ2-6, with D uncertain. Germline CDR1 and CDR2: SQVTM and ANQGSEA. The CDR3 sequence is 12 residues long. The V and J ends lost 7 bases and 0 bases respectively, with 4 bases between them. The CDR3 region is CSGLSGANVLTF. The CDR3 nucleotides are TGCAGCGGCCTCTCTGGGGCCAACGTCCTGACTTTC. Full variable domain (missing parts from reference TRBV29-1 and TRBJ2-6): SAVISQKPSRDICQRGTSLTIQCQVDSQVTMMFWYRQQPGQSLTLIATANQGSEATYESGFVIDKFPISRPNLTFSTLTVSNMSPEDSSIYLCSGLSGANVLTFGAGSRLTVL.

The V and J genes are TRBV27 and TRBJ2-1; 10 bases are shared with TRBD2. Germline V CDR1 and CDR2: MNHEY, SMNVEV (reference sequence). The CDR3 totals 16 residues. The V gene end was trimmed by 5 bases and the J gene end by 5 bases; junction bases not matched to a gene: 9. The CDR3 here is CASSPFTSGTNNEQFF. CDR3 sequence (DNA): TGTGCCAGCAGTCCGTTCACTAGCGGGACAAACAATGAGCAGTTCTTC.

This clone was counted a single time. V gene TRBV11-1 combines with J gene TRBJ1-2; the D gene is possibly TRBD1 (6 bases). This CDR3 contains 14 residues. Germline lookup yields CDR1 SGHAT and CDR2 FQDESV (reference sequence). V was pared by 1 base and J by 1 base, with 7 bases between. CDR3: CASSLDRDNYGYTF. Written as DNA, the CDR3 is TGTGCCAGCAGCTTAGACAGGGATAACTATGGCTACACCTTC.

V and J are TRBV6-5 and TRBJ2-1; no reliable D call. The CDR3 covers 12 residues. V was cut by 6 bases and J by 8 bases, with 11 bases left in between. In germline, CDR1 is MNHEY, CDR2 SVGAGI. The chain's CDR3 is CASRSHSHEQFF. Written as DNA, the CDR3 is TGTGCCAGCAGATCGCATAGTCATGAGCAGTTCTTC.

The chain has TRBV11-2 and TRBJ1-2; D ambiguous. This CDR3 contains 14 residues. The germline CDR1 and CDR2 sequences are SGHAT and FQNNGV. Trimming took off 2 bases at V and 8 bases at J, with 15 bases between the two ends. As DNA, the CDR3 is TGTGCCAGCAGCTTATTGGTCCTAGCCGGGGGCTACACCTTC. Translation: CASSLLVLAGGYTF.

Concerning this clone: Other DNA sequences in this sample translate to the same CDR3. CDR3 loop: CASSFGGDNQPQHF. In DNA, the CDR3 is TGTGCCAGCAGCTTTGGAGGGGACAATCAGCCCCAGCATTTT. This rearrangement joins TRBV7-9 to TRBJ1-5; a possible D gene is TRBD1 (5 bases). The V gene lost 3 bases and the J gene lost 3 bases, with 9 bases spanning the gap. The germline CDR1 and CDR2 sequences are SEHNR and FQNEAQ (reference sequence). The length of the CDR3 is 14 residues.